This T cell receptor (beta chain) appears in the sequencing data of a study of circulating CD8 cells and anti-PD-1 response in melanoma. Each library started from around 14 ng of total RNA using the QIAseq Immune Repertoire TCR panel. In TCRdb, the reads were re-called with MiXCR into one record per CDR3 protein. The table has around 680 distinct CDR3 sequences, around a tenth seen once; the top ten hold 35% to 45%. Sorting of live CD3+CD8+TCRalphabeta+ cells by PD-1 and/or TIGIT gave four subsets. Germline CDR1 SGHKS, CDR2 YYEKEE (reference sequence). The CDR3 totals 16 residues. Trimming stripped 2 bases from V and 4 bases from J, with 16 bases between.

This chain connects TRBV5-5 to TRBJ2-1; D is perhaps TRBD1 or TRBD2 (5 bases each). This sample comprised CD8+ T cells from PBMCs, obtained at baseline or after one month of anti-PD-1 therapy (not recorded which). The sequence was obtained from a human donor with melanoma. In DNA, the CDR3 is TGTGCCAGCAGCTTTATGGGGGAACTTACTTACAATGAGCAGTTCTTC. Its protein product is CASSFMGELTYNEQFF.